Listed below are T cell receptor beta chains from one sample, sequenced in a study of blood T cell repertoires in COVID-19. TCRdb's copy holds only in-frame clones and misses some; the assay was immunoSEQ multiplex PCR. Of about 96,000 clones in the sample, roughly 90% were seen once. The sequencing input was peripheral blood. The origin of the receptors is a human donor with COVID-19, enrolled during active disease. The donor label of this sample is uncertain. The CDR3 runs from the conserved cysteine through the conserved F or W. D genes are given only for firm matches. Some rows mark clone size as missing; the rest say once, few, many or name a class of expanded clone.

D gene: TRBD1
clone size: NA
V gene: TRBV6-6
CDR3 length: 13
J gene: TRBJ1-2
CDR3 DNA: TGTGCCAGCAGCTTATCCCGGGACAGGCTAACCTCGTTC
CDR3 protein: CASSLSRDRLTSF

D gene: TRBD2
clone size: NA
V gene: TRBV2
CDR3 length: 13
J gene: TRBJ2-5
CDR3 DNA: TGTGCCAGCAGTGGTGGGGGAGGGAAGACCCAGTACTTC
CDR3 protein: CASSGGGGKTQYF

D gene: NA
clone size: NA
V gene: TRBV11-3
CDR3 length: 16
J gene: TRBJ2-1
CDR3 DNA: TGTGCCAGCAGCTTAGGCGGGCTTAGCTCCTACAATGAGCAGTTCTTC
CDR3 protein: CASSLGGLSSYNEQFF

D gene: TRBD1
clone size: NA
V gene: TRBV4-1
CDR3 length: 15
J gene: TRBJ1-5
CDR3 DNA: TGCGCCAGCAGCCAAGTAGGGGACAGAAATCAGCCCCAGCATTTT
CDR3 protein: CASSQVGDRNQPQHF

D gene: NA
clone size: NA
V gene: TRBV5-5
CDR3 length: 13
J gene: TRBJ1-2
CDR3 DNA: TGTGCCAGCAGCTTGGAGGCGGGGCTGGGCTACACCTTC
CDR3 protein: CASSLEAGLGYTF

D gene: NA
clone size: NA
V gene: TRBV6-6
CDR3 length: 14
J gene: TRBJ2-7
CDR3 DNA: TGTGCCAGCAGTCCTCCCCGGTCCGAGGGCGAGCAGTACTTC
CDR3 protein: CASSPPRSEGEQYF

D gene: NA
clone size: NA
V gene: TRBV3-1/TRBV3-2
CDR3 length: 14
J gene: TRBJ1-6
CDR3 DNA: TGTGCCAGCGGGGGGGGGATTTCGAATTCACCCCTCCACTTT
CDR3 protein: CASGGGISNSPLHF

D gene: TRBD1
clone size: NA
V gene: TRBV29-1
CDR3 length: 16
J gene: TRBJ1-2
CDR3 DNA: TGCAGCGTTGAAGAGGCGGAGGGGGGACAGAACTATGGCTACACCTTC
CDR3 protein: CSVEEAEGGQNYGYTF

D gene: NA
clone size: NA
V gene: TRBV6-1
CDR3 length: 12
J gene: TRBJ2-5
CDR3 DNA: TGTGCCAGCAGTGAGTCTAAGGAGACCCAGTACTTC
CDR3 protein: CASSESKETQYF

D gene: NA
clone size: NA
V gene: TRBV5-1
CDR3 length: 15
J gene: TRBJ1-3
CDR3 DNA: TGCGCCAGCAGCTCCACCCAGGGGTCTGGAAACACCATATATTTT
CDR3 protein: CASSSTQGSGNTIYF

D gene: NA
clone size: NA
V gene: TRBV19
CDR3 length: 15
J gene: TRBJ2-7
CDR3 DNA: TGTGCCAGTAGCATGGGCCATACAGGATTCTACGAGCAGTACTTC
CDR3 protein: CASSMGHTGFYEQYF

D gene: TRBD1
clone size: NA
V gene: TRBV5-5
CDR3 length: 13
J gene: TRBJ2-1
CDR3 DNA: TGTGCCAGCAGCTTGCAACAGGGGATTGAGCAGTTCTTC
CDR3 protein: CASSLQQGIEQFF

D gene: TRBD1
clone size: once
V gene: TRBV7-2
CDR3 length: 17
J gene: TRBJ2-3
CDR3 DNA: TGTGCCAGCAGCTCAAGGACAGGGGAGATTGTCACAGATACGCAGTATTTT
CDR3 protein: CASSSRTGEIVTDTQYF

D gene: TRBD1
clone size: once
V gene: TRBV6-5
CDR3 length: 16
J gene: TRBJ2-1
CDR3 DNA: TGTGCCAGCAGTTACTCGTTGGACAGGGAGTATGATGAGCAGTTCTTC
CDR3 protein: CASSYSLDREYDEQFF

D gene: NA
clone size: NA
V gene: TRBV5-1
CDR3 length: 14
J gene: TRBJ1-3
CDR3 DNA: TGCGCCAGCAGCTTTGGGAGCTCTGGAAACACCATATATTTT
CDR3 protein: CASSFGSSGNTIYF

D gene: TRBD2
clone size: NA
V gene: TRBV7-9
CDR3 length: 17
J gene: TRBJ2-3
CDR3 DNA: TGTGCCAGCAGCACCTCCGGGACTAGCGGGAGCACAGATACGCAGTATTTT
CDR3 protein: CASSTSGTSGSTDTQYF

D gene: NA
clone size: NA
V gene: TRBV4-1
CDR3 length: 15
J gene: TRBJ1-2
CDR3 DNA: TGCGCCAGCAGCCGCCAGGCGGGTCCTAACTATGGCTACACCTTC
CDR3 protein: CASSRQAGPNYGYTF

D gene: TRBD2
clone size: NA
V gene: TRBV11-2
CDR3 length: 14
J gene: TRBJ2-3
CDR3 DNA: TGTGCCAGCAGACCTAGCGGGGGAACAGATACGCAGTATTTT
CDR3 protein: CASRPSGGTDTQYF

D gene: NA
clone size: NA
V gene: TRBV6-5
CDR3 length: 16
J gene: TRBJ1-1
CDR3 DNA: TGTGCCAGCAGTTACGGTTATACAGGGTCGGACACTGAAGCTTTCTTT
CDR3 protein: CASSYGYTGSDTEAFF

D gene: NA
clone size: NA
V gene: TRBV21-1
CDR3 length: 14
J gene: TRBJ1-2
CDR3 DNA: TGTGCCAGCAGCAAATACCCGGGATACTATGGCTACACCTTC
CDR3 protein: CASSKYPGYYGYTF

D gene: NA
clone size: NA
V gene: TRBV20-1
CDR3 length: 13
J gene: TRBJ1-5
CDR3 DNA: TGCAGTGCTAGTACAGGGACCGATCAGCCCCAGCATTTT
CDR3 protein: CSASTGTDQPQHF

D gene: NA
clone size: NA
V gene: TRBV5-1
CDR3 length: 16
J gene: TRBJ1-2
CDR3 DNA: TGCGCCAGCAGCTGGGGCGTATCAGGGAATGACTATGGCTACACCTTC
CDR3 protein: CASSWGVSGNDYGYTF

D gene: NA
clone size: NA
V gene: TRBV28
CDR3 length: 14
J gene: TRBJ2-5
CDR3 DNA: TGTGCCAGCAGCCTCCCACAGGGACGGGAGACCCAGTACTTC
CDR3 protein: CASSLPQGRETQYF

D gene: NA
clone size: NA
V gene: TRBV6-5
CDR3 length: 13
J gene: TRBJ1-3
CDR3 DNA: TGTGCCAGCACCGAGAGCTCTGGAAACACCATATATTTT
CDR3 protein: CASTESSGNTIYF

D gene: NA
clone size: NA
V gene: TRBV6-1
CDR3 length: 16
J gene: TRBJ2-5
CDR3 DNA: TGTGCCAGCAGTGAAGCTATGGGCAGGGCGACTGAGACCCAGTACTTC
CDR3 protein: CASSEAMGRATETQYF

D gene: NA
clone size: NA
V gene: TRBV4-2
CDR3 length: 18
J gene: TRBJ2-2
CDR3 DNA: TGTGCCAGCAGCCAAGATCCGGTGAGGGGGGGAAACACCGGGGAGCTGTTTTTT
CDR3 protein: CASSQDPVRGGNTGELFF

D gene: TRBD1
clone size: NA
V gene: TRBV5-4
CDR3 length: 14
J gene: TRBJ2-1
CDR3 DNA: TGTGCCAGCGGTCCCGGGACAGGGAGCAATGAGCAGTTCTTC
CDR3 protein: CASGPGTGSNEQFF

D gene: TRBD1
clone size: NA
V gene: TRBV14
CDR3 length: 16
J gene: TRBJ2-1
CDR3 DNA: TGTGCCAGCAGCCAAGCTTCGGGACAGGGGTACAATGAGCAGTTCTTC
CDR3 protein: CASSQASGQGYNEQFF

D gene: NA
clone size: NA
V gene: TRBV11-2
CDR3 length: 12
J gene: TRBJ2-3
CDR3 DNA: TGTGCCAGCAGCTTAGGAGCTGATACGCAGTATTTT
CDR3 protein: CASSLGADTQYF

D gene: NA
clone size: once
V gene: TRBV3-1/TRBV3-2
CDR3 length: 13
J gene: TRBJ2-3
CDR3 DNA: TGTGCCAGCAGCCAGGTAGTTACAGATACGCAGTATTTT
CDR3 protein: CASSQVVTDTQYF

D gene: TRBD2
clone size: NA
V gene: TRBV7-2
CDR3 length: 18
J gene: TRBJ2-3
CDR3 DNA: TGTGCCAGCAGCACTAGGAGGACTAGCGGGGGGGGTACAGATACGCAGTATTTT
CDR3 protein: CASSTRRTSGGGTDTQYF